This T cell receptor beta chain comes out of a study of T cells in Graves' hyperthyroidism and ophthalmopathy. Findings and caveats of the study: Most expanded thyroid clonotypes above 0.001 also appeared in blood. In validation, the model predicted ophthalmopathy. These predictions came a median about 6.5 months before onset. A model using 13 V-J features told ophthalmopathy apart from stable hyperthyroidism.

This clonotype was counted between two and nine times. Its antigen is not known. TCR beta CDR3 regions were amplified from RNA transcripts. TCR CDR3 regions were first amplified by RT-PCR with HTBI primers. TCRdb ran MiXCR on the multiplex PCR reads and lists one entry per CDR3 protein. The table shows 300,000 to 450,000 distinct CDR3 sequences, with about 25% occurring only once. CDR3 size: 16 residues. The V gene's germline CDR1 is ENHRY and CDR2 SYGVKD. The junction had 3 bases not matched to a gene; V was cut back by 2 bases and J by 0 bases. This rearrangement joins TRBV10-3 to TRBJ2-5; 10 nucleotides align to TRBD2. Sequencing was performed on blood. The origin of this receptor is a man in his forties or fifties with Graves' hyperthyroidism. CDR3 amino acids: CAISEVSGRYQETQYF. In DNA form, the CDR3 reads TGTGCCATCAGTGAGGTTAGCGGGAGGTACCAAGAGACCCAGTACTTC.